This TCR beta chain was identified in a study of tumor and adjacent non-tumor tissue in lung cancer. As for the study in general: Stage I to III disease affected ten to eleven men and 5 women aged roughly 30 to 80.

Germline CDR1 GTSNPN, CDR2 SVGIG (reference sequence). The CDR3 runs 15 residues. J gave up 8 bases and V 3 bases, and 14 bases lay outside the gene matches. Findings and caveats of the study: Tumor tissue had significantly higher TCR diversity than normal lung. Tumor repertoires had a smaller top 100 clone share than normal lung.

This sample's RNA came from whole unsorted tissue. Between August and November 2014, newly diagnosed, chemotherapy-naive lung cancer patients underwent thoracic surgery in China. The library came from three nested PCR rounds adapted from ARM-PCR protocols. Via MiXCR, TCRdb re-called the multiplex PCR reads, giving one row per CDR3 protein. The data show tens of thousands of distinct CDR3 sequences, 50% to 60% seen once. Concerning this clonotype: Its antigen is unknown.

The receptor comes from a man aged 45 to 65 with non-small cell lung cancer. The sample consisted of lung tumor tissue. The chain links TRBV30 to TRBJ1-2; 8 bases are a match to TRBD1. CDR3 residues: CAWRTLRGREGGYTF. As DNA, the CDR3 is TGTGCCTGGAGAACTCTCAGGGGGCGGGAAGGGGGCTACACCTTC.